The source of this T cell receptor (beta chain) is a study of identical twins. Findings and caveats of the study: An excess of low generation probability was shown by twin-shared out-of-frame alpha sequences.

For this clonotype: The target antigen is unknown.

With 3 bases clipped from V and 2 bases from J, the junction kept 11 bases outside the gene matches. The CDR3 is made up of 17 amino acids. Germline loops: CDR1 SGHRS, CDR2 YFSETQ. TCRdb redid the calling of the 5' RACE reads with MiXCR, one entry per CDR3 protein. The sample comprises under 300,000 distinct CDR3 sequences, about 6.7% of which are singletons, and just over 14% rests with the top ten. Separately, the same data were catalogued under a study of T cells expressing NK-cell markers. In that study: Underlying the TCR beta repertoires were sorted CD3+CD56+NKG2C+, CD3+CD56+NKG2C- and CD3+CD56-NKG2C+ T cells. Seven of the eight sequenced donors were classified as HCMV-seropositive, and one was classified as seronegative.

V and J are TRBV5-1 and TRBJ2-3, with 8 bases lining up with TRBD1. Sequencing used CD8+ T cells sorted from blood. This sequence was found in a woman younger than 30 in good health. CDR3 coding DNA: TGCGCCAGCAGCTGGACTCGGACAGGGCCCAACACAGATACGCAGTATTTT. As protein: CASSWTRTGPNTDTQYF.